This TCR delta chain was recovered during a study of γδ T cells in repeated Plasmodium falciparum infection. At the level of the study: Over about 610 days, donors received four mosquito-bite P. falciparum NF54 infections.

TCRdb re-called the multiplex PCR reads through CATT. The sample consists of 50,000 to 65,000 delta-chain clones, 1.5% to 2% of them appearing once. Findings and limits, study-wide: Repeated controlled infections reportedly drove waves of new clonotype selection in Vdelta2-negative, mostly Vdelta1+, gammadelta repertoires. Vdelta2-negative gammadelta repertoires appeared less diverse and less shared in Malian than Australian children. Vgamma9/Vdelta2+ repertoires stayed stably polyclonal over time and infection.

Gammadelta T cells were flow-sorted from PBMC into Vgamma9/Vdelta2+ and Vdelta2-negative populations for bulk analysis. In regard to this clone: Its antigen is not known. TCRdb's protein for this DNA is that of a much larger clone and differs from the translation at residue 11, likely a read error; the protein shown is the DNA translation.

Germline assignment: CDR1 TSWWSYY and CDR2 QGS. Unmatched junction bases numbered 16, after V lost 4 bases and J lost 0 bases. The CDR3 covers 19 residues. Sequenced input: gamma-delta T cells from blood. The clonotype was recovered from a pool of human donors (malaria-infected and uninfected, not separated). The rearrangement joins TRDV1 to TRDJ1; 8 bases are shared with TRDD3. CDR3 bases: TGTGCTCTTGGGGTACTAACTGGGGGGCGACTCGATTACACCGATAAACTCATCTTT. Its translation is CALGVLTGGRLDYTDKLIF.